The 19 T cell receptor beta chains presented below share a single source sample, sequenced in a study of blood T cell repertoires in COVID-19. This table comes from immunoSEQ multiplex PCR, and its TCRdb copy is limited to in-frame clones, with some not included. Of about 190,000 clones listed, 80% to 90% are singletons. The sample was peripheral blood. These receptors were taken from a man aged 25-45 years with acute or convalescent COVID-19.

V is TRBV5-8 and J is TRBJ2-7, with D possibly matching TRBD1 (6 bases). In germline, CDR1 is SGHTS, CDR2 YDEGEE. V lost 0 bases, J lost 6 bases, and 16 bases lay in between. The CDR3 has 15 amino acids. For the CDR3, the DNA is TGTGCCAGCAGCTTGGCCAGCACAGGGTATTCCGAGCAGTACTTC. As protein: CASSLASTGYSEQYF.

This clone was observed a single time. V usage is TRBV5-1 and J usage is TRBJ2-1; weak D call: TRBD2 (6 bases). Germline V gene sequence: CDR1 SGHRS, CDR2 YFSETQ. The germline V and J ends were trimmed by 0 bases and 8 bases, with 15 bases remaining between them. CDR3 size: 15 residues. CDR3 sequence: CASSLASLAADEQFF. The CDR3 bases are TGCGCCAGCAGCTTGGCGTCCTTAGCGGCCGATGAGCAGTTCTTC.

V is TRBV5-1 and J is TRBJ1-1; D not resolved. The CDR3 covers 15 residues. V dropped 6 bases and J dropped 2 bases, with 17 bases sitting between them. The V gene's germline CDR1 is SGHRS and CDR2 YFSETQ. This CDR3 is CASKLNAGANTEAFF. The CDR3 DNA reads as TGCGCCAGCAAACTAAATGCGGGAGCAAACACTGAAGCTTTCTTT. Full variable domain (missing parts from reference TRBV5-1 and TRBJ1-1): KAGVTQTPRYLIKTRGQQVTLSCSPISGHRSVSWYQQTPGQGLQFLFEYFSETQRNKGNFPGRFSGRQFSNSRSEMNVSTLELGDSALYLCASKLNAGANTEAFFGQGTRLTVV.

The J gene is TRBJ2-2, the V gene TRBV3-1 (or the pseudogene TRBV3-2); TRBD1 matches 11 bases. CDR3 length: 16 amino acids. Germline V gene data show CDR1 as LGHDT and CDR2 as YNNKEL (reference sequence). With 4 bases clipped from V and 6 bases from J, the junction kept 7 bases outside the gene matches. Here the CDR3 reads CASSLHRTGGPGELFF. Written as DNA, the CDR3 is TGTGCCAGCAGCCTACACCGGACAGGGGGCCCCGGGGAGCTGTTTTTT.

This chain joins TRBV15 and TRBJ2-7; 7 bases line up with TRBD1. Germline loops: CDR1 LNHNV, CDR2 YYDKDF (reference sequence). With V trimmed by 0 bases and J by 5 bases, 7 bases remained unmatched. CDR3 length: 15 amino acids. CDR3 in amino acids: CATSRDRTGSDEQYF. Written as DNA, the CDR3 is TGTGCCACCAGCAGAGATAGGACAGGCTCGGACGAGCAGTACTTC.

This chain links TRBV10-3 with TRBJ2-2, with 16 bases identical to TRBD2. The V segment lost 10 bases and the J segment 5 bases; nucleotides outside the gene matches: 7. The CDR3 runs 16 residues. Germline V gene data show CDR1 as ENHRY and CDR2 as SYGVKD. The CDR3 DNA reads TGTGCCACCCGCGGGACTAGCGGGAGGGGAACCGGGGAGCTGTTTTTT. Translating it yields CATRGTSGRGTGELFF.

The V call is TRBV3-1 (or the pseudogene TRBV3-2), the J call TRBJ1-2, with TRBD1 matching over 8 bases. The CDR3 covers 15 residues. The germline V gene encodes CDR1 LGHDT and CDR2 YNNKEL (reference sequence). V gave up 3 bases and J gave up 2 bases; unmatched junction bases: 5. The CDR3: CASSHGQGLNYGYTF. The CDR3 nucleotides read TGTGCCAGCAGCCACGGACAGGGATTAAACTATGGCTACACCTTC.

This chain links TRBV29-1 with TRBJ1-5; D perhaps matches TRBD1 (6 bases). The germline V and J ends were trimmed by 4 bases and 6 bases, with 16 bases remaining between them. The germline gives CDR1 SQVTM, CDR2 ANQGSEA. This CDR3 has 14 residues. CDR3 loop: CSVVDRGGSQPQHF. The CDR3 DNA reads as TGCAGCGTTGTGGATAGGGGGGGCTCTCAGCCCCAGCATTTT.

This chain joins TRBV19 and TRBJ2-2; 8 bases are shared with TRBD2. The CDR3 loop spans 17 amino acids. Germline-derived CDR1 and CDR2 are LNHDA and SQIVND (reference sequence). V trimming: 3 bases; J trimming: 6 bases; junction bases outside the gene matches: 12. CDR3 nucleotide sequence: TGTGCCAGTAGTATTCCCCCCCGGGGGGGAGAAGCCGGGGAGCTGTTTTTT. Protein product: CASSIPPRGGEAGELFF.

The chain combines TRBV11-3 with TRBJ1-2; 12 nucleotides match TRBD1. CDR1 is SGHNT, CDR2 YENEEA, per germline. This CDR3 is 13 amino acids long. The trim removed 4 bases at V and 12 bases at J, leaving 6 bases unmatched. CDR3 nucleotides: TGTGCCAGCAGCTCGCAGGGACAGGGGGCGAACACCTTC. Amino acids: CASSSQGQGANTF.

The CDR3 DNA follows: TGCGCCAGCAGCTTGGACCCGGGACTAGCGGTTTACGAGCAGTACTTC. Translated: CASSLDPGLAVYEQYF. The rearrangement links TRBV5-1 to TRBJ2-7; 11 bases map to TRBD2. Germline CDR1 SGHRS, CDR2 YFSETQ. V was pared by 0 bases and J by 4 bases, with 6 bases of the junction left unmatched. There are 16 residues in the CDR3.

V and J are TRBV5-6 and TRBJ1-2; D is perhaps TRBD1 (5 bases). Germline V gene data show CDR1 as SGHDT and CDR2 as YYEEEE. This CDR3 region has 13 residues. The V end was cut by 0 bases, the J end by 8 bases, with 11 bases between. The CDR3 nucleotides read TGTGCCAGCAGCTTGGGCAGGGCCGGAGGCTACACCTTC. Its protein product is CASSLGRAGGYTF. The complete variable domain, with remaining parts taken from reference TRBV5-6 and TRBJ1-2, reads DAGVTQSPTHLIKTRGQQVTLRCSPKSGHDTVSWYQQALGQGPQFIFQYYEEEERQRGNFPDRFSGHQFPNYSSELNVNALLLGDSALYLCASSLGRAGGYTFGSGTRLTVV.

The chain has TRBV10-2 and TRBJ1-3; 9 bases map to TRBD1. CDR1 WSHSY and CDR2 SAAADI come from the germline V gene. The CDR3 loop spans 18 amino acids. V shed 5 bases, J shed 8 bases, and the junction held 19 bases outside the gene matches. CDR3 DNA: TGCGCCAGCAGTCGCGGCCATAATATACAGGGGGCGTGGGACACCATATATTTT. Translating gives CASSRGHNIQGAWDTIYF.

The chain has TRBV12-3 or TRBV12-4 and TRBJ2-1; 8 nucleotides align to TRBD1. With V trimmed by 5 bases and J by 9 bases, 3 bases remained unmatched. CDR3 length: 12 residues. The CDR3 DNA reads TGTGCCAGCAGTGGACAGGGCGGTGAGCAGTTCTTC. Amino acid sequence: CASSGQGGEQFF.

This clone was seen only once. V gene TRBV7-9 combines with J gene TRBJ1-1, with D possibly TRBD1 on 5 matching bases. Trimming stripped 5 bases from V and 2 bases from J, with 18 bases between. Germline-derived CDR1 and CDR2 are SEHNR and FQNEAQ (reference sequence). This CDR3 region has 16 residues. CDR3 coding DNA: TGTGCCAGCAGCCCAAACTTCTTGCAGGGTAACACTGAAGCTTTCTTT. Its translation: CASSPNFLQGNTEAFF.

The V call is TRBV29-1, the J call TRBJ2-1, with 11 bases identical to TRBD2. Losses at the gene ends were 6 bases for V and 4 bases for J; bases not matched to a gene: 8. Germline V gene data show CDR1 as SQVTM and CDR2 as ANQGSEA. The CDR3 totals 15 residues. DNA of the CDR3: TGCAGCGTCCCCCTAACTAGCGGGGGATACAATGAGCAGTTCTTC. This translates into CSVPLTSGGYNEQFF.

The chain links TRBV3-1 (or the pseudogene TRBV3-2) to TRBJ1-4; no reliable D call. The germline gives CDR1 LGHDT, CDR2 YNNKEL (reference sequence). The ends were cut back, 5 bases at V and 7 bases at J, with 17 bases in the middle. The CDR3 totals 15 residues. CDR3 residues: CASSVSGSSVEKLFF. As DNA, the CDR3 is TGTGCCAGCAGCGTATCCGGGTCATCGGTTGAAAAACTGTTTTTT.

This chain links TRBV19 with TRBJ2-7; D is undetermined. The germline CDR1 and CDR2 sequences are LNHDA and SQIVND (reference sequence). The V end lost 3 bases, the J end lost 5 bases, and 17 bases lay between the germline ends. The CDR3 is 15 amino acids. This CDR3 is CASSINGRWRNEQYF. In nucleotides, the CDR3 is TGTGCCAGTAGTATTAACGGTCGTTGGAGAAACGAGCAGTACTTC.

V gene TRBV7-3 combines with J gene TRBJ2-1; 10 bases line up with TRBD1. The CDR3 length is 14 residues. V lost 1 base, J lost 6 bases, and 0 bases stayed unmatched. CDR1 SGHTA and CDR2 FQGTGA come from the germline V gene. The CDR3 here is CASSLRTGGNEQFF. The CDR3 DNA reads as TGTGCCAGCAGCTTAAGGACAGGGGGCAATGAGCAGTTCTTC.